A selection of T cell receptor beta chains follows, all from one sample in a study of blood T cell repertoires in COVID-19. Here immunoSEQ multiplex PCR was the method, and the copy in TCRdb shows in-frame clones only, minus some. Of some 150,000 clones in the sample, roughly 89% were seen once. Sequences were obtained from peripheral blood. The receptors derive from a man aged 18 to 30 with active or convalescent COVID-19. The CDR3 runs from the conserved cysteine through the conserved F or W. D genes are given only for firm matches. Clone size, where shown, is once, few, many, or a class for clones that have expanded.

j_call d_call v_call clone_size cdr3_aa cdr3_nt
TRBJ2-2 . TRBV19 . CASSKVGAGELFF TGTGCCAGTTCAAAGGTTGGGGCTGGGGAGCTGTTTTTT
TRBJ1-5 TRBD1 TRBV19 . CASRTGNSNQPQHF TGTGCCAGTAGGACAGGGAATAGCAATCAGCCCCAGCATTTT
TRBJ1-1 TRBD1 TRBV6-5 . CASSLLLKQGGSEAFF TGTGCCAGCAGTTTACTCCTTAAACAGGGGGGGTCTGAAGCTTTCTTT
TRBJ1-1 . TRBV6-4 many CASSDSGDFNTEAFF TGTGCCAGCAGTGACTCCGGAGACTTCAACACTGAAGCTTTCTTT
TRBJ2-2 . TRBV6-1 few CASSESDTGELFF TGTGCCAGCAGTGAAAGCGACACCGGGGAGCTGTTTTTT
TRBJ2-7 . TRBV4-3 once CASSQDSTDFYEQYF TGCGCCAGCAGCCAAGATTCGACAGACTTTTACGAGCAGTACTTC
TRBJ2-1 . TRBV2 . CASSGGPGIFNEQFF TGTGCCAGCAGTGGAGGGCCTGGTATTTTCAATGAGCAGTTCTTC
TRBJ1-5 TRBD1 TRBV24-1 . CATSDSGQGTHQPQHF TGTGCCACCAGTGACTCGGGACAGGGCACCCATCAGCCCCAGCATTTT
TRBJ2-4 TRBD1 TRBV7-8 . CASSPRDRAKNIQYF TGTGCCAGCAGCCCCAGGGACAGAGCCAAAAACATTCAGTACTTC
TRBJ2-2 TRBD1 TRBV4-3 . CASSQGGGANTGELFF TGCGCCAGCAGCCAAGGAGGGGGCGCGAACACCGGGGAGCTGTTTTTT
TRBJ1-1 . TRBV3-1/TRBV3-2 . CASSPAGGRSLGTEAFF TGTGCCAGCAGCCCCGCGGGAGGGCGCTCCTTGGGAACTGAAGCTTTCTTT
TRBJ1-1 . TRBV18 . CASSADRNTEAFF TGTGCCAGCTCAGCGGACAGAAACACTGAAGCTTTCTTT
TRBJ2-7 TRBD1 TRBV4-3 . CASSQDRGLFYEQYF TGCGCCAGCAGCCAAGACAGGGGGCTTTTTTACGAGCAGTACTTC
TRBJ2-7 TRBD1 TRBV19 . CASSDGGTGTYEQYF TGTGCCAGTAGCGACGGGGGGACAGGGACCTACGAGCAGTACTTC
TRBJ1-6 . TRBV3-1/TRBV3-2 . CASGGHHSYNSPLHF TGTGCCAGCGGTGGACACCACTCCTATAATTCACCCCTCCACTTT
TRBJ2-7 . TRBV28 once CASSSSYEQYF TGTGCCAGCAGTTCTAGCTACGAGCAGTACTTC
TRBJ2-2 TRBD2 TRBV29-1 once CSVYAGTSGGLTGELFF TGCAGCGTCTACGCAGGGACTAGCGGGGGTCTCACCGGGGAGCTGTTTTTT
TRBJ1-3 TRBD1 TRBV10-3 few CAMGQELSGNTIYF TGTGCCATGGGACAGGAACTTTCTGGAAACACCATATATTTT
TRBJ2-7 . TRBV3-1/TRBV3-2 . CASSQGESVEQYF TGTGCCAGCAGCCAAGGGGAGTCGGTCGAGCAGTACTTC
TRBJ1-6 TRBD1 TRBV28 . CASSFPTGGVSPLHF TGTGCCAGCAGTTTCCCGACAGGGGGCGTTTCACCCCTCCACTTT
TRBJ1-1 . TRBV19 . CASVVWGEGRTEAFF TGTGCCAGTGTAGTTTGGGGGGAGGGGCGCACTGAAGCTTTCTTT
TRBJ2-2 TRBD2 TRBV3-1/TRBV3-2 few CASSQAGAGVCEELFF TGTGCCAGCAGCCAAGCAGGAGCGGGAGTTTGTGAGGAGCTGTTTTTT
TRBJ2-7 . TRBV11-3 . CASSYDLQGPYEQYF TGTGCCAGCAGCTACGACCTACAGGGTCCCTACGAGCAGTACTTC
TRBJ1-2 . TRBV20-1 . CSATSGSGYTF TGCAGTGCGACATCAGGGTCTGGCTACACCTTC
TRBJ1-1 . TRBV7-6 . CASSSSPGMNTEAFF TGTGCCAGCAGCTCAAGTCCCGGGATGAACACTGAAGCTTTCTTT
TRBJ2-5 . TRBV7-9 . CASSLIQAQETQYF TGTGCCAGCAGCTTAATCCAGGCCCAAGAGACCCAGTACTTC
TRBJ2-5 TRBD2 TRBV28 . CASSPRTSEETQYF TGTGCCAGCAGTCCCCGGACTAGCGAGGAGACCCAGTACTTC
TRBJ2-7 TRBD2 TRBV12-5 . CASGLVVSGRALYEQYF TGTGCTAGTGGTTTGGTAGTTAGCGGGAGGGCCCTCTACGAGCAGTACTTC
TRBJ2-2 . TRBV23-1 . CASSQWAGYGGELFF TGCGCCAGCAGTCAATGGGCCGGATATGGCGGGGAGCTGTTTTTT
TRBJ2-3 TRBD2 TRBV5-1 . CASSPSGGGGTDTQYF TGCGCCAGCAGCCCTAGCGGGGGTGGGGGCACAGATACGCAGTATTTT
TRBJ2-7 . TRBV28 . CASSGGTYEQYF TGTGCCAGCAGTGGGGGGACCTACGAGCAGTACTTC
TRBJ1-6 . TRBV3-1/TRBV3-2 . CASSQEWSGVNSPLHF TGTGCCAGCAGCCAAGAATGGTCGGGGGTCAATTCACCCCTCCACTTT
TRBJ1-6 . TRBV11-3 once CASSVQGSKGSPLHF TGTGCCAGCAGCGTCCAGGGAAGTAAGGGTTCACCCCTCCACTTT
TRBJ1-1 . TRBV15 once CATSRAGVSGAFF TGTGCCACCAGCAGGGCAGGGGTTTCAGGAGCTTTCTTT
TRBJ1-5 . TRBV5-8 few CASSLEGYSNQPQHF TGTGCCAGCAGCTTGGAGGGGTATAGCAATCAGCCCCAGCATTTT
TRBJ1-5 . TRBV5-8 . CASSLIGVQGPDNQPQHF TGTGCCAGCAGCTTGATCGGGGTCCAGGGGCCGGATAATCAGCCCCAGCATTTT
TRBJ1-3 . TRBV5-1 . CASSAQGSGNTIYF TGCGCCAGCAGCGCCCAGGGGTCTGGAAACACCATATATTTT
TRBJ1-5 TRBD1 TRBV10-3 . CAIAPGQGSDQPQHF TGTGCCATCGCACCGGGACAGGGGTCCGATCAGCCCCAGCATTTT
TRBJ2-1 TRBD1 TRBV7-2 . CASSRGTGVGEQFF TGTGCCAGCAGCCGGGGGACAGGGGTGGGTGAGCAGTTCTTC
TRBJ2-5 TRBD2 TRBV7-2 . CASSLDPSGAQETQYF TGTGCCAGCAGCTTAGATCCTAGCGGGGCCCAAGAGACCCAGTACTTC
TRBJ2-1 TRBD1 TRBV30 . CAWRSQGAEQFF TGTGCCTGGAGGTCCCAGGGGGCTGAGCAGTTCTTC